The clone carrying this TCR beta chain was counted only a few times. Its antigen is unknown. This record comes from a study of blood T cells in healthy people across ages. A J-beta primer mix and a sample-barcoded 5' primer were used in a second PCR of about 7 to 12 cycles. A single record per CDR3 protein comes from TCRdb applying MiXCR to the 5' RACE reads. The sample contains approximately 900,000 distinct CDR3 sequences, roughly 29% of which appear only once. Whole-study results and caveats: Greater diversity and more naive CD4+ cells were seen in long-lived donors than in aged donors.

The length of the CDR3 is 14 residues. In addition, the sample was reused for a study of T cells of mothers and their children.

The TCR was taken from a woman aged 40 to 50 in good health. The sample was blood. This chain joins TRBV21-1 and TRBJ1-2; TRBD1 reflects the table's D call only, with no check against the DNA. TRBV21-1 counts as a pseudogene. CDR3 bases: TGTGCCAGCAGAAAAGGCGCCAGGGACTATGGCTACACCTTC. Translation gives CASRKGARDYGYTF.